There are a few counts of the clone carrying this T cell receptor (beta chain). Germline V CDR1 and CDR2: MDHEN, SYDVKM. Trimming removed 4 bases from V and 1 base from J, with 11 bases in between. This CDR3 spans 16 amino acids. There were no patients who had received any treatment before thyroid surgery. These data are taken from a study of metastatic and nonmetastatic thyroid tumors. TCRdb reprocessed the PCR reads via MiXCR. The sample lists some 64,000 clones, just over 4% seen once, with approximately 20% in the top ten. This TCR derives from a female donor with papillary thyroid cancer or a benign thyroid nodule (not recorded which). Some clones in this sample may be carry-over from other donors' samples. This chain connects TRBV28 to TRBJ2-6; tentative D call: TRBD1 (6 bases). The material sequenced was blood. In DNA, the CDR3 is TGTGCCAGCAGTTCGCCTACAGGGTCTGGGGCCAACGTCCTGACTTTC. Translation gives CASSSPTGSGANVLTF.